This passage covers 32 T cell receptor beta chains from one sample sequenced in a study of blood T cell repertoires in COVID-19. Libraries were prepared by immunoSEQ multiplex PCR; TCRdb keeps only in-frame clonotypes and omits some of them. The data contain 250,000 to 350,000 clones, around 88% of them singletons. The sample consisted of peripheral blood. Source of these receptors: a woman aged 70 to 79 with COVID-19, enrolled during active disease.

The chain combines TRBV2 with TRBJ1-1; 8 nucleotides match TRBD1. The CDR3 loop spans 14 amino acids. Germline CDR1 SNHLY, CDR2 FYNNEI. V trimming: 4 bases; J trimming: 4 bases; junction bases outside the gene matches: 5. The CDR3 region has the DNA TGTGCCAGCAGTGTTCAGGGGGCGACCACTGAAGCTTTCTTT. The encoded protein is CASSVQGATTEAFF. The full variable domain, completed using reference TRBV2 and TRBJ1-1, is EPEVTQTPSHQVTQMGQEVILRCVPISNHLYFYWYRQILGQKVEFLVSFYNNEISEKSEIFDDQFSVERPDGSNFTLKIRSTKLEDSAMYFCASSVQGATTEAFFGQGTRLTVV.

In its sample, this clone was seen once. The genes are TRBV14 and TRBJ2-2, with a possible D match to TRBD1 (7 bases). Trimming pared 0 bases from V and 4 bases from J, leaving 18 bases between. This CDR3 has 18 residues. CDR1 and CDR2 (germline): SGHDN, FVKESK. DNA for the CDR3: TGTGCCAGCAGCCAAGATCTTGTCAGGGGGGCCATCACCGGGGAGCTGTTTTTT. Its translation: CASSQDLVRGAITGELFF.

This chain joins TRBV5-6 and TRBJ1-1; D may be TRBD1 (6 bases). The CDR3 consists of 16 residues. V lost 2 bases, J lost 0 bases, and 14 bases lay in between. Germline-derived CDR1 and CDR2 are SGHDT and YYEEEE. As DNA, the CDR3 is TGTGCCAGCAGCTTAGGGGCCAGGACAGTGAACACTGAAGCTTTCTTT. Amino acid sequence: CASSLGARTVNTEAFF.

The chain combines TRBV28 with TRBJ2-7; 7 bases agree with TRBD1. Germline trimming cut 3 bases from V and 5 bases from J; bases unmatched to any gene: 10. Germline CDR1 and CDR2: MDHEN and SYDVKM. This CDR3 spans 15 amino acids. In DNA, the CDR3 is TGTGCCAGCAGTTTGGCCGAGGGGGCGCCCAACGAGCAGTACTTC. Protein product: CASSLAEGAPNEQYF.

The chain has TRBV6-9 and TRBJ1-1, with D unresolved. The V and J ends lost 3 bases and 3 bases respectively, with 11 bases between them. Germline V lookup: CDR1 MNHGY, CDR2 SVAAGI. The CDR3 runs 14 residues. The CDR3 nucleotides are TGTGCCAGCAGTTACCGCTTAGCGGACACTGAAGCTTTCTTT. It yields the protein CASSYRLADTEAFF.

The CDR3 DNA sequence: TGTGCCAGCAGCGAACGGGGGTTTGAAGCTTTCTTT. This encodes CASSERGFEAFF. This rearrangement joins TRBV28 to TRBJ1-1, with D possibly being TRBD1 (5 bases). The CDR3 is 12 amino acids. Trimming took off 6 bases at V and 7 bases at J, with 12 bases between the two ends. The germline V gene encodes CDR1 MDHEN and CDR2 SYDVKM.

This clone came up once. In DNA, the CDR3 is TGTGCCAGCCGGTCCGGGGTATCCTACAATGAGCAGTTCTTC. The encoded protein is CASRSGVSYNEQFF. The J gene is TRBJ2-1, the V gene TRBV27, with a tentative D call TRBD2 (5 bases). This CDR3 is built from 14 residues. Germline V gene lookup returns CDR1 MNHEY and CDR2 SMNVEV (reference sequence). V lost 8 bases and J 1 base, leaving 12 bases between the germline ends.

This clone was found a few times. The V and J genes are TRBV9 and TRBJ1-2; 7 bases agree with TRBD1. CDR3 length equals 15 residues. V lost 0 bases, J lost 2 bases, and 4 bases stayed unmatched. Germline values: CDR1 SGDLS, CDR2 YYNGEE. The CDR3 loop is CASSVEGTVNYGYTF. The CDR3 bases are TGTGCCAGCAGCGTAGAGGGGACAGTAAACTATGGCTACACCTTC.

In regard to this clone: Other DNA sequences within the sample encode an identical CDR3. The chain recombines TRBV5-1 with TRBJ2-7; TRBD1 is a possible D gene (5 bases). The V end was cut by 0 bases, the J end by 2 bases, with 6 bases between. Germline assignment: CDR1 SGHRS and CDR2 YFSETQ. The CDR3 sequence is 13 residues long. The CDR3 reads CASSLAGTYEQYF. CDR3 DNA sequence: TGCGCCAGCAGCTTGGCAGGGACCTACGAGCAGTACTTC.

The J gene is TRBJ2-5, the V gene TRBV3-1 (or the pseudogene TRBV3-2); D call uncertain. The CDR3 is made up of 13 amino acids. Deletions cut 4 bases from V and 7 bases from J, with 13 bases between. In germline, CDR1 is LGHDT, CDR2 YNNKEL (reference sequence). The CDR3 region has the DNA TGTGCCAGCAGCCCCGTGGGCGTGGGGACCCAGTACTTC. It specifies CASSPVGVGTQYF.

The rearrangement joins TRBV29-1 to TRBJ1-5; D might be TRBD1 (5 bases). Trimming cost V 5 bases and J 2 bases, with 16 bases left between them. Germline V CDR1 and CDR2: SQVTM, ANQGSEA. This CDR3 is built from 15 residues. The CDR3 sequence: CSVTGQGGGNQPQHF. DNA for the CDR3: TGCAGCGTTACCGGCCAGGGAGGCGGCAATCAGCCCCAGCATTTT.

The chain is built from TRBV24-1 and TRBJ1-1, with TRBD1 matching 7 bases. The CDR3 covers 15 residues. Unmatched junction bases numbered 8, after V lost 2 bases and J lost 6 bases. The germline CDR1 and CDR2 sequences are KGHDR and SFDVKD. The CDR3 DNA sequence: TGTGCCACCAGTGATTCCCGGACAGGAAACTCTGAAGCTTTCTTT. It yields the protein CATSDSRTGNSEAFF.

The chain links TRBV2 to TRBJ2-7; 12 bases agree with TRBD1. The junction had 6 bases not matched to a gene; V was cut back by 9 bases and J by 6 bases. This CDR3 is 13 amino acids long. Germline assignment: CDR1 SNHLY and CDR2 FYNNEI. The CDR3 DNA follows: TGTGCCAGTGGGGACAGGGGGCGCGCCGAGCAGTACTTC. It translates to CASGDRGRAEQYF.

This clone was seen once. The rearrangement joins TRBV29-1 to TRBJ2-2, with 8 bases matching TRBD2. The germline gives CDR1 SQVTM, CDR2 ANQGSEA. V shed 5 bases, J shed 1 base, and the junction held 3 bases outside the gene matches. The CDR3 is 14 amino acids. CDR3 loop: CSVSGGQNTGELFF. The CDR3 region has the DNA TGCAGCGTTTCGGGGGGGCAGAACACCGGGGAGCTGTTTTTT.

The chain links TRBV24-1 to TRBJ2-5; 8 nucleotides align to TRBD2. Trimming took 4 bases from V and 3 from J; bases not matched to a gene: 9. Germline CDR1 reads KGHDR; CDR2 reads SFDVKD. This CDR3 region has 16 residues. CDR3 residues: CATSDHPGLGKETQYF. DNA for the CDR3: TGTGCCACCAGTGACCACCCGGGACTAGGAAAAGAGACCCAGTACTTC.

V usage is TRBV28 and J usage is TRBJ1-4; D not resolved. This CDR3 is built from 15 residues. Trimming took 6 bases from V and 3 from J, leaving 14 bases between them. From germline, CDR1 is MDHEN and CDR2 SYDVKM. CDR3 sequence reads: CASSPYEVPNEKLFF. CDR3 in DNA: TGTGCCAGCAGCCCTTATGAGGTCCCTAATGAAAAACTGTTTTTT.

This clone was detected once. This rearrangement joins TRBV19 to TRBJ2-6; 8 bases align to TRBD1. From germline, CDR1 is LNHDA and CDR2 SQIVND (reference sequence). The length of the CDR3 is 16 residues. Germline trimming cut 7 bases from V and 0 bases from J; bases unmatched to any gene: 5. The CDR3 is CASNHRGSSGANVLTF. The DNA of the CDR3 is TGTGCCAGTAACCACAGGGGGAGCTCTGGGGCCAACGTCCTGACTTTC.

The genes are TRBV24-1 and TRBJ2-1; TRBD1 matches 9 bases. From germline, CDR1 is KGHDR and CDR2 SFDVKD. V trimming: 4 bases; J trimming: 5 bases; junction bases outside the gene matches: 8. CDR3 size: 16 residues. CDR3: CATSEHDRDRDNEQFF. CDR3 nucleotides: TGTGCCACCAGTGAGCACGACAGGGACAGGGACAATGAGCAGTTCTTC.

In its sample, this clone was seen once. The chain is built from TRBV27 and TRBJ1-2, with 9 bases lining up with TRBD1. CDR1 and CDR2 (germline): MNHEY, SMNVEV (reference sequence). The CDR3 spans 15 residues. Trimming took 3 bases from V and 2 from J; bases not matched to a gene: 4. The CDR3 protein is CASSFTTGGNYGYTF. DNA of the CDR3: TGTGCCAGCAGTTTTACGACAGGGGGGAACTATGGCTACACCTTC.

The V call is TRBV4-1, the J call TRBJ1-4; 8 bases are shared with TRBD1. Germline CDR1 is MGHRA and CDR2 is YSYEKL. The CDR3 has 18 residues. J gave up 6 bases and V 0 bases, and 12 bases lay outside the gene matches. For the CDR3, the DNA is TGCGCCAGCAGCCAAGATTATGAAATGGACAGGGCGGATGAAAAACTGTTTTTT. It encodes CASSQDYEMDRADEKLFF.

The gene calls are TRBV7-2 and TRBJ1-4; no firm D call. Looked up from germline, CDR1 is SGHTA and CDR2 is FQGNSA. CDR3 length: 16 amino acids. Trimming pared 1 base from V and 0 bases from J, leaving 9 bases between. CDR3 sequence (DNA): TGTGCCAGCAGCTTAGTAGCAGCCCCAACTAATGAAAAACTGTTTTTT. This translates into CASSLVAAPTNEKLFF. Full variable domain (outside the CDR3, taken from reference TRBV7-2 and TRBJ1-4): GAGVSQSPSNKVTEKGKDVELRCDPISGHTALYWYRQSLGQGLEFLIYFQGNSAPDKSGLPSDRFSAERTGGSVSTLTIQRTQQEDSAVYLCASSLVAAPTNEKLFFGSGTQLSVL.

This rearrangement joins TRBV3-1 (or the pseudogene TRBV3-2) to TRBJ1-6; tentative D call: TRBD1 (6 bases). There are 18 residues in the CDR3. V gave up 6 bases and J gave up 4 bases, with 22 bases separating them. CDR1 LGHDT and CDR2 YNNKEL come from the germline V gene (reference sequence). In DNA form, the CDR3 reads TGTGCCAGCAGGTTCCCGGCAGGGACATTGGATTATAATTCACCCCTCCACTTT. This gives the protein CASRFPAGTLDYNSPLHF.

A remark on this clone: This specimen includes other DNA sequences encoding the same CDR3. The rearrangement joins TRBV24-1 to TRBJ1-1; D might be TRBD1 (6 bases). V lost 4 bases, J lost 4 bases, and 6 bases lay in between. The CDR3 is 12 amino acids. Germline V gene data show CDR1 as KGHDR and CDR2 as SFDVKD. Written as DNA, the CDR3 is TGTGCCACCAGTGAAGGGGGCACTGAAGCTTTCTTT. Its translation: CATSEGGTEAFF.

This chain links TRBV11-2 with TRBJ2-5, with 8 bases matching TRBD2. The germline gives CDR1 SGHAT, CDR2 FQNNGV. V was pared by 5 bases and J by 2 bases, with 10 bases of the junction left unmatched. The length of the CDR3 is 16 residues. CDR3 nucleotide sequence: TGTGCCAGCAGCCCTAGACTAGCGCTGAGTCAAGAGACCCAGTACTTC. It codes for CASSPRLALSQETQYF. Supplemented by reference TRBV11-2 and TRBJ2-5, the full variable domain reads EAGVAQSPRYKIIEKRQSVAFWCNPISGHATLYWYQQILGQGPKLLIQFQNNGVVDDSQLPKDRFSAERLKGVDSTLKIQPAKLEDSAVYLCASSPRLALSQETQYFGPGTRLLVL.

The rearrangement links TRBV5-6 to TRBJ2-2; weak D call: TRBD1 (6 bases). V was trimmed by 4 bases and J by 5 bases, leaving 18 bases between them. This CDR3 contains 16 residues. Looked up from germline, CDR1 is SGHDT and CDR2 is YYEEEE. CDR3 coding DNA: TGTGCCAGCAGCCAATTACAGGGATTTGGTACCGGGGAGCTGTTTTTT. This sequence encodes CASSQLQGFGTGELFF.

This clone occurred a few times. The chain recombines TRBV7-9 with TRBJ1-4; D is possibly TRBD1 (5 bases). This CDR3 is built from 15 residues. Germline V gene data show CDR1 as SEHNR and CDR2 as FQNEAQ (reference sequence). V lost 1 base to trimming and J lost 13 bases, with 19 bases between them. The CDR3 coding sequence is TGTGCCAGCAGCTTAGGTTCGGTGCCGGGGGGAAGACTGTTTTTT. It encodes CASSLGSVPGGRLFF.

The V gene is TRBV4-3, the J gene TRBJ1-2; D perhaps matches TRBD1 (6 bases). Germline V gene lookup returns CDR1 LGHNA and CDR2 YSLEER. V was shortened by 3 bases and J by 0 bases, with 8 bases between the two germline ends. The CDR3 loop spans 14 amino acids. CDR3 residues: CASSHTGTNYGYTF. The DNA of the CDR3 is TGCGCCAGCAGCCACACAGGGACTAACTATGGCTACACCTTC.

The V and J genes are TRBV6-1 and TRBJ1-2, with D unresolved. Per the germline V gene, CDR1 is MNHNS and CDR2 is SASEGT. V lost 3 bases, J lost 8 bases, and 13 bases lay in between. The CDR3 length is 13 residues. The CDR3 spells CASSDRAYGGYTF. The CDR3 region has the DNA TGTGCCAGCAGTGATCGAGCTTACGGGGGCTACACCTTC.

This clone came up once. The J gene is TRBJ2-7, the V gene TRBV27; maybe TRBD1 (6 bases). Germline V gene lookup returns CDR1 MNHEY and CDR2 SMNVEV (reference sequence). The CDR3 is 14 residues long. V was shortened by 4 bases and J by 2 bases, with 12 bases between the two germline ends. The CDR3 sequence: CASSSIAGAYEQYF. The DNA for the CDR3 is TGTGCCAGCAGTTCCATCGCAGGGGCCTACGAGCAGTACTTC.

The rearrangement uses TRBV12-5 and TRBJ1-5; TRBD1 matches 7 bases. Germline loops: CDR1 LGHNT, CDR2 FRNRAP. The trim removed 4 bases at V and 7 bases at J, leaving 4 bases unmatched. This CDR3 has 13 amino acids. CDR3 coding DNA: TGTGCTAGTGGTTCAGACAGGGCCCAGCCCCAGCATTTT. It translates to CASGSDRAQPQHF.

The CDR3 DNA reads TGTGCCAGCTCACCTCCCCCCGGGACAGGGGTATACGAGCAGTACTTC. Its translation: CASSPPPGTGVYEQYF. The rearrangement links TRBV18 to TRBJ2-7; 10 nucleotides match TRBD1. CDR1 and CDR2 (germline): KGHSH, LQKENI. V shed 3 bases and J 4 bases; nucleotides not matched to a gene: 9. This CDR3 is built from 16 residues.

This clone has only a few counts. The J gene is TRBJ2-7, the V gene TRBV4-1; 8 nucleotides align to TRBD2. The germline V gene encodes CDR1 MGHRA and CDR2 YSYEKL. The trim removed 0 bases at V and 7 bases at J, leaving 5 bases unmatched. The CDR3 spans 14 residues. The CDR3 coding sequence is TGCGCCAGCAGCCAAGACCCGGGGGGGCGAGAGCAGTACTTC. Its translation is CASSQDPGGREQYF.